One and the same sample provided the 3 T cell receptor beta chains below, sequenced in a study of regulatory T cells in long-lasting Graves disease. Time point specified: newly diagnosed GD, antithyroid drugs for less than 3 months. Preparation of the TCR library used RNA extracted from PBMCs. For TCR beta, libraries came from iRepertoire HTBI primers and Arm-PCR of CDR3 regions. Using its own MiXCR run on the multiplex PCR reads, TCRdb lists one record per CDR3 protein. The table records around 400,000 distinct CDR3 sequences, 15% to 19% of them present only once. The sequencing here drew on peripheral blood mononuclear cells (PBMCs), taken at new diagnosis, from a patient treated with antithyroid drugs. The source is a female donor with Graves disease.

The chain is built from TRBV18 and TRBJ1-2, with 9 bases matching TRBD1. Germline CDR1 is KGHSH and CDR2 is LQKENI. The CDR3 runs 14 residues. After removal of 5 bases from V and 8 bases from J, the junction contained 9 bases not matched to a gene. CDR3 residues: CASSEAGTGNGYTF. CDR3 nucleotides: TGTGCCAGCTCAGAGGCCGGGACAGGGAACGGCTACACCTTC.

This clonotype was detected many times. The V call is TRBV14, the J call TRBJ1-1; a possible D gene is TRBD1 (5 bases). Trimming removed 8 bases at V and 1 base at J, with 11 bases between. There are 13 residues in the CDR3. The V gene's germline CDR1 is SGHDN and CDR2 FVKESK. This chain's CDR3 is CASARDRNTEAFF. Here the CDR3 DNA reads TGTGCCAGCGCCAGGGACCGGAACACTGAAGCTTTCTTT.

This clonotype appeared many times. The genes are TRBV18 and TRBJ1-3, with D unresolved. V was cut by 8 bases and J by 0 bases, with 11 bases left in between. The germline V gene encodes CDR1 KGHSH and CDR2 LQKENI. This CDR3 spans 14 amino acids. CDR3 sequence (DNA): TGTGCCAGCGCAAGTGGTACCTCTGGAAACACCATATATTTT. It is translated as CASASGTSGNTIYF.